This entry concerns a single T cell receptor beta chain. No antigen is known for it. The CDR3 consists of 19 residues. CDR1 and CDR2 (germline): KGHSH, LQKENI. This sample was included in a study of T cells expressing NK-cell markers. Study-wide results and limits: Dominant NKG2C+ clonotypes were found to form about 1.0-7.5% of CD8+ T cells in a handful of donors. Several of the donors also had these clonotypes leading their CD3+CD56-NKG2C+ fraction.

UMIs were included in TCR beta cDNA generated by 5'RACE template switching. With the 5' RACE reads reprocessed, TCRdb shows one record per CDR3 protein and no DNA. The sample table includes 550,000 to 600,000 distinct CDR3 sequences. Sequenced input: blood T cells: a sorted CD56 or NKG2C T cell subset, CD4+ or CD8+ T cells, or bulk PBMC T cells (not recorded which). The TCR comes from a man aged 18 to 35 in good health. The gene calls are TRBV18 and TRBJ2-5; TCRdb picks TRBD1, but there is no DNA to check that call. The CDR3 protein is CASSPQRRGGLNPRETQYF.